What follows are 9 T cell receptor delta chains derived from one specimen sequenced in a study of γδ T cells in repeated Plasmodium falciparum infection. TCRdb processed the multiplex PCR reads again with the CATT caller. The repertoire holds 45,000 to 50,000 delta-chain clones, approximately 1.5% seen once, with over 7.5% in the top ten. Vgamma9/Vdelta2+ and Vdelta2-negative gammadelta T cells were flow-sorted from PBMC for bulk sequencing. The sample consisted of gamma-delta T cells from blood. These TCRs come from a pool of human donors (malaria-infected and uninfected, not separated).

A note on this clone: The protein TCRdb gives is from a much larger clone and does not agree with this DNA's translation at residue 18, likely a read error; the protein shown here comes from the DNA. The CDR3 region has the DNA TGTGCTCTTGGCCTTGAAGTCGGGTACTGGGGGTTAACCTACACCGATAAACCCATCTTT. The encoded protein is CALGLEVGYWGLTYTDKPIF. The V gene reported is TRDV1; the J gene is uncalled; the table's D call, TRDD3, was not checked against the DNA. This CDR3 is built from 20 residues. The V gene's germline CDR1 is TSWWSYY and CDR2 QGS.

A word on this clone: TCRdb records a much larger clone's protein for this DNA, with a difference at residue 21 that likely arises from a read error; the protein given is the translation of the DNA. The V and J genes are TRDV1 and TRDJ1, with a tentative D call TRDD3 (5 bases). This CDR3 region has 22 residues. Germline-derived CDR1 and CDR2 are TSWWSYY and QGS. The CDR3 sequence is CALGQSLLLRSHLYWKTDKLTF. The CDR3 DNA sequence: TGTGCTCTTGGGCAAAGCTTACTACTCAGGAGCCACCTATACTGGAAAACCGATAAACTCACCTTT.

As concerns this clone: A far larger clone lies a single base away; this is likely a read error. Within the sample, other DNA sequences also encode this same CDR3. V and J are TRDV1 and TRDJ1; D is possibly TRDD2 (5 bases). V lost 2 bases and J 11 bases, leaving 21 bases between the germline ends. The germline gives CDR1 TSWWSYY, CDR2 QGS. This CDR3 region has 15 residues. CDR3: CALGEIPHRTDHLIF. In DNA form, the CDR3 reads TGTGCTCTTGGGGAAATTCCTCACAGGACGGACCACCTCATCTTT.

On this clone itself: The TCRdb protein, from a much larger clone, departs from this DNA's translation at residue 11, likely by read error; the protein shown derives from the DNA. V is TRDV2 and J is TRDJ1; 12 bases map to TRDD3. TCRdb records no J gene; here it was assigned by comparing the DNA to germline. The CDR3 runs 15 residues. Germline loops: CDR1 GEAIGNYY, CDR2 EKD. The CDR3 coding sequence is TGTGCCTGTGACACTTTACTGGGGGATACCGAAAAACTCATCTTT. Protein product: CACDTLLGDTEKLIF.

This clone was seen at least ten times. V and J are TRDV1 and TRDJ1, with TRDD3 matching 10 bases. V gave up 0 bases and J gave up 10 bases; unmatched junction bases: 20. The length of the CDR3 is 19 residues. Germline CDR1 TSWWSYY, CDR2 QGS. The CDR3 sequence: CALGELPPPLLGDCWRLIF. The CDR3 bases are TGTGCTCTTGGGGAACTTCCTCCACCTCTACTGGGGGATTGCTGGAGACTCATCTTT.

This clone was counted between two and nine times. It differs at one base from a far larger clone, so likely a read error. Other DNA sequences in this sample translate to the same CDR3. The chain uses TRDV3 and TRDJ1; D assignment may be TRDD2 or TRDD3 (7 bases each). V shed 4 bases and J shed 5 bases, with 41 bases lying between them. CDR3 length equals 21 residues. In germline, CDR1 is TVYSNPD, CDR2 GDNSRS (reference sequence). The CDR3 DNA reads TGTGCCTCTCGCCTCCTTCCTCTACTGGGGATTATAAGCCCCTTCGTGGATAAACTCATCTTT. It is translated as CASRLLPLLGIISPFVDKLIF.

With respect to this clone: A single base is all that separates this from a far larger clone, so a read error is likely. The same CDR3 can be traced to other DNA sequences in this sample. This CDR3 is CALGAEGGTPGTDKLIF. For the CDR3, the DNA is TGTGCTCTTGGGGCCGAAGGGGGGACCCCGGGTACAGATAAACTCATCTTT. The chain links TRDV1 to TRDJ1; the D gene is possibly TRDD3 (6 bases). Here the J gene was assigned by germline matching of the DNA, as TCRdb has none. The germline V gene encodes CDR1 TSWWSYY and CDR2 QGS. Trimming left V 4 bases short and J 5 bases short, with 23 bases between. The CDR3 has 17 amino acids.

On this clone: The protein TCRdb lists belongs to a much larger clone and differs from this DNA's translation at residue 18, which points to a read error; the protein shown is made from the DNA. The chain has TRDV2 and TRDJ3, with D tentatively TRDD3 (5 bases). The J gene, absent from TCRdb, was called here by matching the DNA to germline. CDR1 and CDR2 from the germline V gene are GEAIGNYY and EKD. This CDR3 is built from 23 residues. The CDR3, as DNA: TGTGCCTGTGACACCTTCCCCGAGAGAACAGATACCGAAAGCTCCTGGGACGCCCGACAGATGTTTTTC. It specifies CACDTFPERTDTESSWDARQMFF.

Details on this clone: The amino acid sequence in TCRdb belongs to a much larger clone and departs from this DNA's translation at residue 15, likely a sequencing read error; the sequence shown is translated from the DNA. The CDR3 region is CACDSLGDTGDTDKPIF. CDR3 coding DNA: TGTGCCTGTGACTCACTGGGGGATACGGGGGACACCGATAAACCCATCTTT. The J gene has no call, while the V gene is TRDV2; the D call in the table, TRDD3, was not verified against the DNA. The CDR3 runs 17 residues. CDR1 is GEAIGNYY, CDR2 EKD, per germline.